This passage covers 7 T cell receptor beta chains from one sample sequenced in a study of blood T cell repertoires in COVID-19. Profiling relied on immunoSEQ multiplex PCR, and the TCRdb table lists in-frame clones only, not all of them. The data hold about 170,000 clones, with around 85% observed a single time. The sequenced sample was peripheral blood. These receptor sequences come from a woman aged 80 or over with COVID-19, enrolled during active disease.

This chain joins TRBV6-5 and TRBJ1-4; D is unresolved. The CDR3 covers 14 residues. V shed 5 bases and J shed 8 bases, with 15 bases lying between them. Germline loops: CDR1 MNHEY, CDR2 SVGAGI. The CDR3 sequence is CASSTSPREEKLFF. As DNA, the CDR3 is TGTGCCAGCAGTACTTCACCACGTGAGGAAAAACTGTTTTTT.

J is TRBJ2-1 and V is TRBV27; D unresolved. Germline CDR1 MNHEY, CDR2 SMNVEV (reference sequence). V dropped 6 bases and J dropped 8 bases, with 35 bases sitting between them. The CDR3 spans 20 residues. The CDR3 spells CASSLHENNAALSFYDEQFF. The CDR3 region has the DNA TGTGCCAGCAGCCTTCATGAGAATAACGCCGCGCTATCTTTTTATGATGAGCAGTTCTTC.

CDR3 sequence (DNA): TGTGCCATCAGTGGTACAGGTTCCAATCAGCCCCAGCATTTT. Amino acid sequence: CAISGTGSNQPQHF. The chain links TRBV10-3 to TRBJ1-5, with D possibly TRBD1 on 5 matching bases. Trimming left V 4 bases short and J 3 bases short, with 10 bases between. The CDR3 has 14 amino acids. The V gene's germline CDR1 is ENHRY and CDR2 SYGVKD.

The chain is built from TRBV2 and TRBJ2-3; 7 bases align to TRBD2. The V gene's germline CDR1 is SNHLY and CDR2 FYNNEI. The CDR3 is 14 amino acids. The junction had 6 bases not matched to a gene; V was cut back by 7 bases and J by 2 bases. In nucleotides, the CDR3 is TGTGCCAGCAACCCTAGCGGTCTCACAGATACGCAGTATTTT. Translated: CASNPSGLTDTQYF.

The CDR3 sequence is CASSVGQETSPLHF. The CDR3 DNA reads as TGTGCCAGCAGCGTGGGACAGGAGACTTCACCCCTCCACTTT. This rearrangement joins TRBV9 to TRBJ1-6; 8 bases line up with TRBD1. The germline V gene encodes CDR1 SGDLS and CDR2 YYNGEE. V shed 2 bases, J shed 9 bases, and the junction held 4 bases outside the gene matches. The CDR3 spans 14 residues.

The chain carries TRBV28 and TRBJ1-4; D gene ambiguous. The CDR3 is 15 amino acids. Trimming took 3 bases from V and 4 from J, leaving 12 bases between them. Germline V gene lookup returns CDR1 MDHEN and CDR2 SYDVKM. The CDR3 loop reads CASSLRPALNEKLFF. Written as DNA, the CDR3 is TGTGCCAGCAGTTTGAGGCCCGCTCTTAATGAAAAACTGTTTTTT.

This chain joins TRBV5-1 and TRBJ2-3; 14 bases fit TRBD2. The germline CDR1 and CDR2 sequences are SGHRS and YFSETQ. CDR3 length equals 18 residues. After removal of 0 bases from V and 3 bases from J, the junction contained 6 bases not matched to a gene. The CDR3 reads CASSLGGLAGGRTDTQYF. The CDR3 DNA reads as TGCGCCAGCAGCTTGGGAGGACTAGCGGGGGGTCGGACAGATACGCAGTATTTT. The whole variable domain, remainder taken from reference TRBV5-1 and TRBJ2-3, is KAGVTQTPRYLIKTRGQQVTLSCSPISGHRSVSWYQQTPGQGLQFLFEYFSETQRNKGNFPGRFSGRQFSNSRSEMNVSTLELGDSALYLCASSLGGLAGGRTDTQYFGPGTRLTVL.